A selection of T cell receptor beta chains follows, all from one sample in a study of CD8 T cells in ankylosing spondylitis. One entry per CDR3 protein results from TCRdb running MiXCR on the 5' RACE reads. The sample lists hundreds of thousands of distinct CDR3 sequences, approximately 12% seen once, with approximately 0.5% in the top ten. Input material: blood, either unsorted or a sorted T cell fraction (not recorded which). The receptors were gathered from a male donor with ankylosing spondylitis. Each CDR3 is given with its conserved first and last residue. The D gene is left open where the match is weak. Clone size is stated in some rows and not others, as once, few, many or a class when expanded.

v_call	clone_size	d_call	j_call	cdr3_aa	cdr3_nt
TRBV10-3	few	.	TRBJ1-6	CAISDDSHRSPLHF	TGTGCCATCAGTGACGACAGTCATCGTTCACCCCTCCACTTT
TRBV5-4	few	.	TRBJ1-3	CASSGTNGNTIYF	TGTGCCAGCAGCGGAACAAATGGAAACACCATATATTTT
TRBV20-1	.	TRBD1	TRBJ1-4	CSATGTANEKLFF	TGCAGTGCTACCGGGACAGCCAATGAAAAACTGTTTTTT
TRBV7-8	few	.	TRBJ2-7	CASGVAEQYF	TGTGCCAGCGGGGTTGCCGAGCAGTACTTC
TRBV5-1	.	.	TRBJ1-1	CASSVTVLNTEAFF	TGCGCCAGCAGCGTGACAGTACTGAACACTGAAGCTTTCTTT
TRBV28	many	TRBD1	TRBJ1-3	CASTLEGAMSGNTIYF	TGTGCCAGCACATTGGAGGGGGCGATGTCTGGAAACACCATATATTTT
TRBV6-1	many	.	TRBJ1-4	CASSNSATNEKLFF	TGTGCCAGCAGTAACAGCGCAACTAATGAAAAACTGTTTTTT
TRBV19	.	.	TRBJ2-2	CASSREPRGTGELFF	TGTGCCAGTAGTCGGGAGCCACGGGGGACCGGGGAGCTGTTTTTT
TRBV6-1	many	.	TRBJ2-7	CASSDRPTGRPYEQYF	TGTGCCAGCAGTGACCGACCGACAGGCCGACCCTACGAGCAGTACTTC
TRBV29-1	.	TRBD1	TRBJ2-7	CSAAGQGSVGEQYF	TGCAGCGCCGCCGGACAGGGATCTGTGGGGGAGCAGTACTTC
TRBV7-2	few	.	TRBJ1-2	CASSSPYRERYGYTF	TGTGCCAGCAGCTCGCCTTACAGGGAACGATATGGCTACACCTTC
TRBV4-1	few	.	TRBJ1-5	CASSQDSLRGAINQPQHF	TGCGCCAGCAGCCAAGATTCCCTCCGTGGGGCAATCAATCAGCCCCAGCATTTT
TRBV19	.	.	TRBJ2-5	CASSIGPLVAETQYF	TGTGCCAGTAGTATTGGTCCATTAGTAGCGGAGACCCAGTACTTC
TRBV5-1	.	.	TRBJ2-3	CASSLVLEAFVTDTQYF	TGCGCCAGCAGCTTGGTATTAGAAGCTTTCGTCACAGATACGCAGTATTTT
TRBV20-1	.	.	TRBJ2-6	CSARDPSEFSGANVLTF	TGCAGTGCTAGAGACCCATCAGAATTCTCTGGGGCCAACGTCCTGACTTTC
TRBV2	few	TRBD1	TRBJ2-3	CASIRTGGSDTQYF	TGTGCCAGCATCCGGACAGGGGGCTCAGATACGCAGTATTTT
TRBV6-6	few	TRBD1	TRBJ1-5	CASGTGQGSFGF	TGTGCCAGCGGGACCGGACAGGGGAGTTTTGGTTTT
TRBV20-1	many	TRBD1	TRBJ2-2	CSARRGQGTGELFF	TGCAGTGCTAGAAGGGGGCAAGGCACCGGGGAGCTGTTTTTT
TRBV6-2/TRBV6-3	.	.	TRBJ1-5	CASSIPPLRGSQPQHF	TGTGCCAGCAGTATCCCCCCCCTCAGGGGAAGTCAGCCCCAGCATTTT
TRBV7-2	few	TRBD1	TRBJ2-4	CASSTSRTGGRLNIQYF	TGTGCCAGCAGCACCTCTCGGACAGGGGGCCGGTTAAACATTCAGTACTTC
TRBV24-1	few	TRBD1	TRBJ2-3	CATSDPGQGTADTQYF	TGTGCCACCAGTGATCCCGGACAGGGAACGGCGGATACGCAGTATTTT
TRBV4-1	.	TRBD1	TRBJ2-1	CASSPRQGAGEQFF	TGCGCCAGCAGCCCTCGGCAGGGGGCGGGTGAGCAGTTCTTC
TRBV6-1	.	.	TRBJ1-5	CASKEAPAMSNQPQHF	TGTGCCAGCAAGGAGGCCCCGGCTATGAGCAATCAGCCCCAGCATTTT
TRBV5-1	.	TRBD1	TRBJ1-1	CASSWGQGLGTEAFF	TGCGCCAGCAGCTGGGGACAGGGCCTGGGCACTGAAGCTTTCTTT
TRBV5-1	few	TRBD2	TRBJ2-2	CASSPGTSGRTGELFF	TGCGCCAGCAGCCCCGGGACTAGCGGGAGAACCGGGGAGCTGTTTTTT
TRBV7-2	.	.	TRBJ2-1	CAISRRGLNNEQFF	TGTGCCATTTCGAGGCGGGGGCTCAACAATGAGCAGTTCTTC
TRBV29-1	many	TRBD1	TRBJ1-6	CSVSWDRNSPLHF	TGCAGCGTTTCATGGGACAGAAATTCACCCCTCCACTTT
TRBV20-1	.	.	TRBJ2-3	CSARDLMRVPDTQYF	TGCAGTGCTAGAGATTTGATGCGGGTACCAGATACGCAGTATTTT
TRBV20-1	many	.	TRBJ2-3	CSASGGGSDTQYF	TGCAGTGCCAGCGGTGGGGGGTCAGATACGCAGTATTTT
TRBV4-3	.	.	TRBJ1-5	CASSQLQGGGQPQHF	TGCGCCAGCAGCCAATTACAGGGCGGGGGTCAGCCCCAGCATTTT
TRBV29-1	many	.	TRBJ1-1	CSVAISNTEAFF	TGCAGCGTGGCTATCTCGAACACTGAAGCTTTCTTT
TRBV9	many	.	TRBJ2-1	CASSVGGNQVNEQFF	TGTGCCAGCAGCGTAGGGGGAAACCAGGTCAATGAGCAGTTCTTC
TRBV20-1	few	TRBD1	TRBJ2-7	CSANHPDRGYEQYF	TGCAGTGCCAATCACCCGGACAGGGGGTACGAGCAGTACTTC
TRBV7-9	.	.	TRBJ1-2	CASTFGVYGYTF	TGTGCCAGCACCTTTGGAGTCTATGGCTACACCTTC
TRBV6-2/TRBV6-3	.	TRBD1	TRBJ1-2	CATYGWGQPIPLSYGYTF	TGTGCCACCTACGGGTGGGGACAGCCCATCCCGTTGAGCTATGGCTACACCTTC
TRBV5-5	few	TRBD1	TRBJ1-6	CASSSTGQGRSPLHF	TGTGCCAGCAGCTCAACCGGACAGGGGAGGTCACCCCTCCACTTT
TRBV6-5	few	TRBD1	TRBJ2-5	CASSYVDRGETQYF	TGTGCCAGCAGTTACGTGGACAGGGGTGAGACCCAGTACTTC
TRBV6-2/TRBV6-3	.	TRBD2	TRBJ2-1	CASSYASSGNNEQFF	TGTGCCAGCAGTTATGCGAGTAGCGGGAACAATGAGCAGTTCTTC
TRBV4-1	.	TRBD2	TRBJ2-3	CASSQALARSTDTQYF	TGCGCCAGCAGCCAGGCACTAGCGAGAAGCACAGATACGCAGTATTTT
TRBV4-1	.	TRBD1	TRBJ1-2	CASSQAGQGLSYGYTF	TGCGCCAGCAGCCAAGCGGGACAGGGTCTCTCCTATGGCTACACCTTC
TRBV20-1	.	.	TRBJ2-3	CSASRNRDFNTDTQYF	TGCAGTGCTAGTCGGAACCGGGACTTCAACACAGATACGCAGTATTTT
TRBV7-6	.	TRBD1	TRBJ1-5	CASSLLGQGRNQPQHF	TGTGCCAGCAGCCTCTTGGGACAGGGGAGGAATCAGCCCCAGCATTTT
TRBV4-1	.	TRBD2	TRBJ2-5	CASSLTAGVGETQYF	TGCGCCAGCAGCCTCACAGCGGGGGTGGGGGAGACCCAGTACTTC
TRBV7-6	.	.	TRBJ2-2	CASSLGTNTPELFF	TGTGCCAGCAGCTTAGGCACGAACACCCCGGAGCTGTTTTTT
TRBV12-3/TRBV12-4	.	TRBD2	TRBJ2-1	CASVRGSSYNEQFF	TGTGCCAGCGTCCGCGGGAGCTCCTACAATGAGCAGTTCTTC
TRBV9	.	TRBD1	TRBJ2-7	CASSAGTVSYEQYF	TGTGCCAGCAGCGCCGGGACAGTCTCCTACGAGCAGTACTTC
TRBV24-1	.	.	TRBJ2-5	CATSNDRGASGTYQETQYF	TGTGCCACCAGTAATGACAGGGGGGCTAGCGGGACGTACCAAGAGACCCAGTACTTC
TRBV20-1	many	TRBD1	TRBJ2-7	CSARDTGQGYEQYF	TGCAGTGCTAGAGATACGGGACAGGGTTACGAGCAGTACTTC